These 14 T cell receptor beta chains were sequenced from one sample in a study of T cell responses to AZD1222 COVID-19 vaccine. Method: immunoSEQ multiplex PCR; TCRdb's copy keeps in-frame clones and lacks some. The profile covers tens of thousands of clones, with roughly 84% appearing a single time and 7.3% taken by the ten largest. The material sequenced was peripheral blood, taken on day 0 of AZD1222 vaccination. The origin of the receptors is an adult in good health.

This clone came up a few times. This chain uses TRBV4-2 with TRBJ1-1; TRBD1 is a possible D gene (5 bases). The V gene lost 2 bases and the J gene lost 2 bases, with 9 bases spanning the gap. This CDR3 contains 14 residues. Per the germline V gene, CDR1 is LGHNA and CDR2 is YNFKEQ. CDR3 coding DNA: TGTGCCAGCAGCCAACCGACAGTTAACACTGAAGCTTTCTTT. Residues: CASSQPTVNTEAFF.

Ten or more counts support this clone. The chain recombines TRBV12-2 with TRBJ1-1. TRBV12-2 is noted as a pseudogene. This CDR3 contains 16 residues. CDR3: CASRSVRFRTNTEAFF. The DNA of the CDR3 is TGTGCAAGTCGCTCCGTCAGGTTTCGGACGAACACTGAAGCTTTCTTT.

This clone was counted a single time. V usage is TRBV5-1 and J usage is TRBJ1-1; possibly TRBD1 for D (5 bases). The CDR3 has 15 amino acids. V gave up 1 base and J gave up 1 base, with 11 bases separating them. The germline gives CDR1 SGHRS, CDR2 YFSETQ. The CDR3 sequence is CASSLTPGPNTEAFF. The DNA of the CDR3 is TGCGCCAGCAGCTTGACTCCGGGGCCGAACACTGAAGCTTTCTTT.

This clone has only a few counts. The chain uses TRBV4-3 and TRBJ1-2, with D perhaps matching TRBD1 (6 bases). CDR1 and CDR2 from the germline V gene are LGHNA and YSLEER. The CDR3 totals 15 residues. Trimming left V 3 bases short and J 6 bases short, with 17 bases between. The CDR3 spells CASSQVPGRGNGYTF. The CDR3 nucleotides read TGCGCCAGCAGCCAGGTCCCGGGCAGGGGCAATGGCTACACCTTC.

The chain links TRBV29-1 to TRBJ1-5; D perhaps matches TRBD1 (5 bases). V dropped 4 bases and J dropped 5 bases, with 12 bases sitting between them. Germline assignment: CDR1 SQVTM and CDR2 ANQGSEA. This CDR3 spans 13 amino acids. CDR3 nucleotide sequence: TGCAGCGTTGCTGGGGGAACGGATCAGCCCCAGCATTTT. It encodes CSVAGGTDQPQHF.

DNA for the CDR3: TGTGCCAGTAGTATAGGGCGGCGGGTTGAGCAGTTCTTC. Translating it yields CASSIGRRVEQFF. The chain couples TRBV19 to TRBJ2-1; TRBD2 might be the D (5 bases). The CDR3 has 13 residues. The germline V and J ends were trimmed by 1 base and 9 bases, with 10 bases remaining between them. Germline CDR1 is LNHDA and CDR2 is SQIVND (reference sequence). Full variable domain (missing parts from reference TRBV19 and TRBJ2-1): DGGITQSPKYLFRKEGQNVTLSCEQNLNHDAMYWYRQDPGQGLRLIYYSQIVNDFQKGDIAEGYSVSREKKESFPLTVTSAQKNPTAFYLCASSIGRRVEQFFGPGTRLTVL.

V is TRBV7-9 and J is TRBJ1-6, with TRBD1 as a possible D gene (5 bases). The V gene lost 5 bases and the J gene lost 11 bases, with 13 bases spanning the gap. Germline lookup yields CDR1 SEHNR and CDR2 FQNEAQ (reference sequence). The CDR3 spans 13 residues. The chain's CDR3 is CASSVGGPAPLHF. As DNA, the CDR3 is TGTGCCAGCAGCGTGGGGGGTCCCGCACCCCTCCACTTT. Drawing the rest from reference TRBV7-9 and TRBJ1-6, the complete variable domain is DTGVSQNPRHKITKRGQNVTFRCDPISEHNRLYWYRQTLGQGPEFLTYFQNEAQLEKSRLLSDRFSAERPKGSFSTLEIQRTEQGDSAMYLCASSVGGPAPLHFGNGTRLTVT.

The V gene is TRBV6-4, the J gene TRBJ2-3; D is possibly TRBD1 (6 bases). The CDR3 is made up of 15 amino acids. V gave up 2 bases and J gave up 4 bases, with 13 bases separating them. Germline values: CDR1 MRHNA, CDR2 SNTAGT. CDR3 DNA sequence: TGTGCCAGCAGTGACACCCAACAGGGAGCAGATACGCAGTATTTT. It encodes CASSDTQQGADTQYF.

This chain uses TRBV7-2 with TRBJ1-4; 10 nucleotides align to TRBD1. This CDR3 has 15 residues. The trim removed 5 bases at V and 7 bases at J, leaving 7 bases unmatched. Per the germline V gene, CDR1 is SGHTA and CDR2 is FQGNSA. This CDR3 reads CASSPRQGASEKLFF. The CDR3 DNA is TGTGCCAGCAGCCCTCGACAGGGGGCGAGTGAAAAACTGTTTTTT.

The rearrangement links TRBV18 to TRBJ1-2; D unresolved. Germline CDR1 and CDR2: KGHSH and LQKENI. Trimming pared 1 base from V and 7 bases from J, leaving 10 bases between. This CDR3 has 13 amino acids. The CDR3 here is CASSPQGVGGYTF. In nucleotides, the CDR3 is TGTGCCAGCTCACCACAGGGAGTAGGTGGCTACACCTTC.

A few counts support this clone. The V gene is TRBV23-1, the J gene TRBJ1-6; no definite D call. TRBV23-1 is sorted into the ORF group, with uncertain function. V was clipped by 2 bases and J by 5 bases, with 13 bases between them. This CDR3 spans 16 amino acids. The CDR3 DNA reads TGCGCCAGCAGTCAAAATAACATAACCGATAATTCACCCCTCCACTTT. This codes for CASSQNNITDNSPLHF.

V is TRBV11-3 and J is TRBJ2-1; 13 bases map to TRBD2. This CDR3 has 17 residues. V lost 4 bases and J lost 5; bases outside the gene matches: 8. CDR1 is SGHNT and CDR2 is YENEEA in the germline V gene. The DNA of the CDR3 is TGTGCCAGCAGCTCGGGTAAGGGACTAGCGGGGAACAATGAGCAGTTCTTC. This translates into CASSSGKGLAGNNEQFF.

The chain is built from TRBV7-2 and TRBJ2-6; D is ambiguous. The germline V gene encodes CDR1 SGHTA and CDR2 FQGNSA. The V end was cut by 2 bases, the J end by 0 bases, with 5 bases between. This CDR3 is 15 amino acids long. This chain's CDR3 is CASSLIPSGANVLTF. CDR3 sequence (DNA): TGTGCCAGCAGCTTAATCCCCTCTGGGGCCAACGTCCTGACTTTC.

The chain's CDR3 is CASSPSTTGKEETQYF. In DNA, the CDR3 is TGTGCCAGCTCACCTAGTACTACAGGGAAAGAAGAGACCCAGTACTTC. The gene calls are TRBV18 and TRBJ2-5, with a possible D match to TRBD1 (6 bases). From germline, CDR1 is KGHSH and CDR2 LQKENI. The CDR3 is 16 residues long. V lost 3 bases and J 3 bases, leaving 17 bases between the germline ends. The complete variable domain, with remaining parts taken from reference TRBV18 and TRBJ2-5, reads NAGVMQNPRHLVRRRGQEARLRCSPMKGHSHVYWYRQLPEEGLKFMVYLQKENIIDESGMPKERFSAEFPKEGPSILRIQQVVRGDSAAYFCASSPSTTGKEETQYFGPGTRLLVL.